These T cell receptor beta chains were read from a single sample in a study of blood T cell repertoires in COVID-19. Produced via immunoSEQ multiplex PCR; TCRdb's table is partial and in-frame only. The sample contains some 490,000 clones, roughly nine tenths of which appear only once. Input material: PBMCs or T cells enriched from blood (not recorded which). The source of these receptors is a woman aged 55-70 years who had recovered from COVID-19. CDR3s include the opening cysteine and the closing phenylalanine or tryptophan. D genes are given only for firm matches. Size tells how often a clone was seen (once, few, many) or the class of an expanded clone, and some rows leave it out.

V	D	J	length	size	DNA	CDR3
TRBV4-2	NA	TRBJ2-4	16	NA	TGTGCCAGCAGCCAGGGGCGTGAGCTAGCCAAAAACATTCAGTACTTC	CASSQGRELAKNIQYF
TRBV5-8	TRBD1	TRBJ1-2	16	NA	TGTGCCAGCAGCCAAACCGGGACAGGGGGCTTCTATGGCTACACCTTC	CASSQTGTGGFYGYTF
TRBV7-2	NA	TRBJ1-1	13	once	TGTGCCAGCAGCCCACAGGAGAGGACTGAAGCTTTCTTT	CASSPQERTEAFF
TRBV18	NA	TRBJ1-2	14	NA	TGTGCCAGCTCACCTTACGTCCTAGGCTATGGCTACACCTTC	CASSPYVLGYGYTF
TRBV4-1	NA	TRBJ1-1	15	NA	TGCGCCAGCATGGGGGGTGGGCCCCAAAAAGTGGGGGCTTTCTTT	CASMGGGPQKVGAFF
TRBV21-1	NA	TRBJ2-5	17	NA	TGTGCCAGCAGCAAAGAAAACCGATGGGGAGTACAAGAGACCCAGTACTTC	CASSKENRWGVQETQYF
TRBV18	TRBD2	TRBJ2-1	15	NA	TGTGCCAGCTCACCGGTTAGCGGGGGGCACAATGAGCAGTTCTTC	CASSPVSGGHNEQFF
TRBV9	TRBD2	TRBJ2-1	17	NA	TGTGCCAGCAGCGTAGGGATACTAGCGGGGGGGCTGGGTGAGCAGTTCTTC	CASSVGILAGGLGEQFF
TRBV6-1	NA	TRBJ2-5	13	NA	TGTGCCAGCAGTGAAGGGACGGAGGAATTTTTGTACTTC	CASSEGTEEFLYF
TRBV6-6	NA	TRBJ1-2	17	NA	TGTGCCAGCAGTCCGTCGGGACTCCCACCTGGGGACTATGGCTACACCTTC	CASSPSGLPPGDYGYTF
TRBV28	NA	TRBJ1-1	14	NA	TGTGCCAGCAGTGCGGGGGGGGCTATCACTGAAGCTTTCTTT	CASSAGGAITEAFF
TRBV11-2	TRBD2	TRBJ2-2	16	NA	TGTGCCAGCAGCCGGGGGGGCGTACCGGGGCCCGGGGAGCTGTTTTTT	CASSRGGVPGPGELFF
TRBV5-5	NA	TRBJ1-1	14	once	TGTGCCAGCAGCTTGGTGTCTCTGAACACTGAAGCTTTCTTT	CASSLVSLNTEAFF
TRBV9	NA	TRBJ2-2	19	NA	TGTGCCAGCAGCACGCACCCTCTAGCGTCGGGGACGAACACCGGGGAGCTGTTTTTT	CASSTHPLASGTNTGELFF
TRBV9	NA	TRBJ2-1	18	NA	TGTGCCAGCAGCGTAGCTACGCGACAGGCGAGCTCCTACAATGAGCAGTTCTTC	CASSVATRQASSYNEQFF
TRBV11-2	TRBD1	TRBJ2-7	15	once	TGTGCCAGCAGCCGGGCCGGGACAGGGGGCTACGAGCAGTACTTC	CASSRAGTGGYEQYF
TRBV7-7	TRBD2	TRBJ2-5	15	NA	TGTGCCAGCAGCTCTCAGCGGGGGGGCGTCGAGACCCAGTACTTC	CASSSQRGGVETQYF
TRBV2	TRBD1	TRBJ2-3	13	NA	TGTGCCAGCTCAGGGACAGGGGCAGATACGCAGTATTTT	CASSGTGADTQYF
TRBV5-5	NA	TRBJ1-5	15	NA	TGTGCCAGCAGCTTAGAACAGGGAGGGAATCAGCCCCAGCATTTT	CASSLEQGGNQPQHF
TRBV2	NA	TRBJ2-4	14	NA	TGTGCCAGCGGTGGATTGGTCGGCAAAAACATTCAGTACTTC	CASGGLVGKNIQYF
TRBV12-3/TRBV12-4	NA	TRBJ2-5	13	NA	TGTGCCAGCAGTTTAGGGCACCAAGAGACCCAGTACTTC	CASSLGHQETQYF
TRBV6-5	NA	TRBJ1-5	13	NA	TGTGCCAGCGGACAAAACCCAAATCAGCCCCAGCATTTT	CASGQNPNQPQHF
TRBV4-2	NA	TRBJ2-3	14	NA	TGTGCCAGCAGCCATCCATTTAGCACAGATACGCAGTATTTT	CASSHPFSTDTQYF
TRBV19	NA	TRBJ1-5	15	once	TGTGCCAGTCAGCCCCGACAGAGTTCCAATCAGCCCCAGCATTTT	CASQPRQSSNQPQHF
TRBV3-1/TRBV3-2	NA	TRBJ2-3	15	NA	TGTGCCAGCAGCCAAAGGGGGGGGGCCAGGGATACGCAGTATTTT	CASSQRGGARDTQYF
TRBV27	NA	TRBJ1-5	12	NA	TGTGCCAGCAACTCCCCTAATCAGCCCCAGCATTTT	CASNSPNQPQHF
TRBV7-9	NA	TRBJ1-4	12	NA	TGTGCCAGCAGCTTAGACCAGGAAAAACTGTTTTTT	CASSLDQEKLFF
TRBV27	TRBD1	TRBJ1-2	14	NA	TGTGCCAGCAGTTCCCGGACAGGGGGCTATGGCTACACCTTC	CASSSRTGGYGYTF
TRBV5-4	NA	TRBJ1-3	15	once	TGTGCCAGCAGCTTGGCAGGGAAAGTCGGAAACACCATATATTTT	CASSLAGKVGNTIYF
TRBV27	NA	TRBJ1-1	14	NA	TGTGCCAGCAGAGGAGGAGGGTCGAGGACTGAAGCTTTCTTT	CASRGGGSRTEAFF
TRBV3-1/TRBV3-2	NA	TRBJ1-1	12	NA	TGTGCCAGCAGCCAACCATACTCAGGGGCTTTCTTT	CASSQPYSGAFF
TRBV24-1	NA	TRBJ2-5	12	NA	TGTGCCACCAGTGATTCCCGGGAGACCCAGTACTTC	CATSDSRETQYF
TRBV28	NA	TRBJ1-6	16	NA	TGTGCCAGCAGGGACTCGGGGGGGACCTATAATTCACCCCTCCACTTT	CASRDSGGTYNSPLHF
TRBV9	NA	TRBJ1-4	15	NA	TGTGCCAGCAGCGTAGTAGGGGCACCAAATGAAAAACTGTTTTTT	CASSVVGAPNEKLFF
TRBV6-5	TRBD1	TRBJ2-7	14	NA	TGTGCCAGCAGTAGTCGGGACAGGTACTACGAGCAGTACTTC	CASSSRDRYYEQYF
TRBV5-6	NA	TRBJ2-1	13	NA	TGTGCCAGCAGCTCAGACACAGTCAATGAGCAGTTCTTC	CASSSDTVNEQFF
TRBV19	NA	TRBJ1-1	14	few	TGTGCCAGTAGTATCGCCAGGGATCTTTCTGAAGCTTTCTTT	CASSIARDLSEAFF
TRBV5-1	TRBD2	TRBJ2-4	17	once	TGCGCCAGCAGCTCGACGTTTACTAGCGGGGTCAGGAACATTCAGTACTTC	CASSSTFTSGVRNIQYF
TRBV27	TRBD1	TRBJ1-5	15	NA	TGTGCCAGCAGCTATACAGGGGGTGGCAATCAGCCCCAGCATTTT	CASSYTGGGNQPQHF
TRBV28	TRBD1	TRBJ2-2	16	NA	TGTGCCAGCAGCCTACGACCCGGGACAGGGGCCGGGGAGCTGTTTTTT	CASSLRPGTGAGELFF
TRBV6-6	NA	TRBJ1-6	16	NA	TGTGCCAGCAGCCGCTTTACAACAGGGCTGAATTCACCCCTCCACTTT	CASSRFTTGLNSPLHF
TRBV5-1	NA	TRBJ1-2	13	NA	TGCGCCAGCAGCTTGGCAGGGGATGGGGGCTACACCTTC	CASSLAGDGGYTF
TRBV5-1	TRBD1	TRBJ2-7	13	once	TGCGCCAGCAGCTCGGACAGGGCCTACGAGCAGTACTTC	CASSSDRAYEQYF
TRBV18	TRBD1	TRBJ1-4	18	once	TGTGCCAGCTCACCAGCGAGACAGGGGGCCTGGAAGGTGGAAAAACTGTTTTTT	CASSPARQGAWKVEKLFF
TRBV2	NA	TRBJ2-7	13	NA	TGTGCCAGCAGTGGACAGAACCTCTACGAGCAGTACTTC	CASSGQNLYEQYF
TRBV11-2	NA	TRBJ2-3	14	NA	TGTGCCACCCAATGGCACGAGGGCACAGATACGCAGTATTTT	CATQWHEGTDTQYF
TRBV10-3	NA	TRBJ1-5	14	once	TGTGCCATCGGGCAGCCAGATAGCAATCAGCCCCAGCATTTT	CAIGQPDSNQPQHF
TRBV24-1	NA	TRBJ2-5	16	NA	TGTGCCACCAGTGAGAGTTCAACCGGACTAAAAGAGACCCAGTACTTC	CATSESSTGLKETQYF
TRBV19	TRBD1	TRBJ2-5	13	NA	TGTGCCAGTAGTACACAGGGGCAAGAGACCCAGTACTTC	CASSTQGQETQYF
TRBV5-1	TRBD1	TRBJ2-2	15	NA	TGCGCCAGCAGCTTCACAGGGGGTAACACCGGGGAGCTGTTTTTT	CASSFTGGNTGELFF
TRBV9	TRBD2	TRBJ2-3	20	once	TGTGCCAGCAGCGTAGAGGGACTAGCGGGGGGATACTCTAGCACAGATACGCAGTATTTT	CASSVEGLAGGYSSTDTQYF
TRBV7-2	TRBD1	TRBJ1-3	17	NA	TGTGCCAGCAGCTTAGCGGGGACAGTCCTCTCTGGAAACACCATATATTTT	CASSLAGTVLSGNTIYF
TRBV29-1	NA	TRBJ1-1	13	NA	TGCAGCGTTGAAAGGCAGGTGAACACTGAAGCTTTCTTT	CSVERQVNTEAFF
TRBV3-1/TRBV3-2	TRBD1	TRBJ1-2	13	NA	TGTGCCAGCAGCCAAACAGGGGGCCATGGCTACACCTTC	CASSQTGGHGYTF
TRBV10-2	TRBD2	TRBJ2-1	15	NA	TGCGCCAGCAGCTCGCCCGGGACTATAAGTTTAGAGCAGTTCTTC	CASSSPGTISLEQFF
TRBV15	TRBD1	TRBJ1-5	15	few	TGTGCCACCAGCAGAGACGGACAGGGCAATCAGCCCCAGCATTTT	CATSRDGQGNQPQHF
TRBV6-5	TRBD2	TRBJ2-7	15	NA	TGTGCCAGCAGTTACGTGGCTAGCGGGCTCTACGAGCAGTACTTC	CASSYVASGLYEQYF
TRBV4-1	NA	TRBJ1-3	15	NA	TGCGCCAGCAGCCAAGACTGGACTCTAGGAAACACCATATATTTT	CASSQDWTLGNTIYF
TRBV2	TRBD1	TRBJ1-1	14	NA	TGTGCCAGCAGAAATCAGGGGGGGAACACTGAAGCTTTCTTT	CASRNQGGNTEAFF